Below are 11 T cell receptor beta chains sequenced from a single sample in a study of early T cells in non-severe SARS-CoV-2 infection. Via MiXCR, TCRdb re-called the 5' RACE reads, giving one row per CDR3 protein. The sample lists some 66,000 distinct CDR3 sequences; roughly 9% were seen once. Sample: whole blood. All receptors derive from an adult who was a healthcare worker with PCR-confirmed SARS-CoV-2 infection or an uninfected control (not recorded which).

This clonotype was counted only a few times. The CDR3 nucleotides are TGCAGCGCCAGGACACCCGGGCTTGAAGCTTTCTTT. It encodes CSARTPGLEAFF. J is TRBJ1-1 and V is TRBV29-1, with D possibly matching TRBD1 (5 bases). Germline V gene sequence: CDR1 SQVTM, CDR2 ANQGSEA. Trimming removed 7 bases at V and 7 bases at J, with 16 bases between. This CDR3 spans 12 amino acids.

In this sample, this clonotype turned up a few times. The CDR3 loop reads CASSLAGQNYGYTF. In DNA form, the CDR3 reads TGTGCCAGCAGCTTGGCCGGGCAGAACTATGGCTACACCTTC. The chain is built from TRBV5-6 and TRBJ1-2; D not resolved. CDR1 is SGHDT, CDR2 YYEEEE, per germline. V lost 0 bases and J 2 bases, leaving 8 bases between the germline ends. This CDR3 region has 14 residues. Combining the CDR3 with reference TRBV5-6 and TRBJ1-2 gives the whole variable domain DAGVTQSPTHLIKTRGQQVTLRCSPKSGHDTVSWYQQALGQGPQFIFQYYEEEERQRGNFPDRFSGHQFPNYSSELNVNALLLGDSALYLCASSLAGQNYGYTFGSGTRLTVV.

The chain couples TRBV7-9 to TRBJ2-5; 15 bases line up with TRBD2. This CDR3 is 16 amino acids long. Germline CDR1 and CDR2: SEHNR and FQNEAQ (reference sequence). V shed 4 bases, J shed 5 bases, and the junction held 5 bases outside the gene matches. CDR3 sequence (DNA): TGTGCCAGCAGCTCGGGACTAGCGGGAGGCCCGGAGACCCAGTACTTC. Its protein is CASSSGLAGGPETQYF.

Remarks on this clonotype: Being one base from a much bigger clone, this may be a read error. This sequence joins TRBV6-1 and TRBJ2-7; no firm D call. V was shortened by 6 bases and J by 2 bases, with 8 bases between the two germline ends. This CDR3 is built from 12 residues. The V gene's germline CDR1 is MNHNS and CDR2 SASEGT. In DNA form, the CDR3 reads TGTGCCAGCAGAACCGACACCTACGAGCAGTACTTC. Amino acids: CASRTDTYEQYF.

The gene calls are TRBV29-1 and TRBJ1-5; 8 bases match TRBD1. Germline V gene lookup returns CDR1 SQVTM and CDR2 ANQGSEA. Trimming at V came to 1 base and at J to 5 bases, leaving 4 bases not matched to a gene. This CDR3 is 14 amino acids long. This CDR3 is CSVEGTGRDQPQHF. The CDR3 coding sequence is TGCAGCGTTGAAGGGACAGGGCGGGATCAGCCCCAGCATTTT.

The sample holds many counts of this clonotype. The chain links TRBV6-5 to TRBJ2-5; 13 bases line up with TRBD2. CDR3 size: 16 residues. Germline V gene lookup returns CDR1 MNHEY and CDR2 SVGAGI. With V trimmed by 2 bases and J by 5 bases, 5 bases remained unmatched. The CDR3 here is CASSYTLAGGSETQYF. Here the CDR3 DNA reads TGTGCCAGCAGTTACACACTAGCGGGAGGGAGTGAGACCCAGTACTTC.

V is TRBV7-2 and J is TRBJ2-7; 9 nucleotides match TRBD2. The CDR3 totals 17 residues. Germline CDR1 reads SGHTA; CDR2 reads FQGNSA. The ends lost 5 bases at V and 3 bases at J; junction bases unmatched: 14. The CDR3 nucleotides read TGTGCCAGCAGCCTCCGGTTAATTGGGACTAGCTTCTACGAGCAGTACTTC. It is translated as CASSLRLIGTSFYEQYF.

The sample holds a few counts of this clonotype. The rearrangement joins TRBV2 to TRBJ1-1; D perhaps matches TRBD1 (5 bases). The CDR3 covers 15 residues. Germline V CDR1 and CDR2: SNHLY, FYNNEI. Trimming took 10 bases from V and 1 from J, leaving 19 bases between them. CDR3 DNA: TGTGCCACGACGGGTGGGTGGGGCAGGAACACTGAAGCTTTCTTT. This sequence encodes CATTGGWGRNTEAFF.

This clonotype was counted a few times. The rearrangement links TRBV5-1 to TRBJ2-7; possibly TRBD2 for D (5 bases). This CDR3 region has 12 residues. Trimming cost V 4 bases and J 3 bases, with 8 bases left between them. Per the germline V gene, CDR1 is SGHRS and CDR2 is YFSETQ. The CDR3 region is CASSPDFYEQYF. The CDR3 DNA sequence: TGCGCCAGCAGCCCGGACTTCTACGAGCAGTACTTC.

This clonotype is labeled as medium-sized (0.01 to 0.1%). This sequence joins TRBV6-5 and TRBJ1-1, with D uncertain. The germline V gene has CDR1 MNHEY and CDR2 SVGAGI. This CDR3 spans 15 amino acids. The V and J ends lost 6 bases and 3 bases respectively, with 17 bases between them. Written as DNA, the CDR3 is TGTGCCAGCAGATCCCCGGGCCAGCCCTACACTGAAGCTTTCTTT. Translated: CASRSPGQPYTEAFF.

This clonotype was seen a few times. The DNA for the CDR3 is TGCGCCAGCAGCCAAGATCGCCTAGGACAGGGGAGGCTAGCGGCCTACAATGAGCAGTTCTTC. Protein: CASSQDRLGQGRLAAYNEQFF. J is TRBJ2-1 and V is TRBV4-1; 9 bases fit TRBD1. With V trimmed by 0 bases and J by 2 bases, 17 bases remained unmatched. The CDR3 is 21 amino acids. Per the germline V gene, CDR1 is MGHRA and CDR2 is YSYEKL.